The 23 T cell receptor beta chains presented below share a single source sample, sequenced in a study of T-cell reconstitution after alpha-beta-depleted transplantation in children. Unique molecular identifiers tagged the TCRbeta library. MiXCR, run by TCRdb on the PCR reads, gives a single entry per CDR3 protein. Found here are fewer than 400,000 distinct CDR3 sequences, roughly 21% of them singletons; the top ten hold over 3.5%. The material was PBMCs from the stem cell graft donor, obtained from the stem cell graft. The receptors derive from a human donor who donated a stem cell graft to a child with acute myeloid leukemia.

The table lists this clonotype with many counts. The chain uses TRBV20-1 and TRBJ2-1; D is possibly TRBD2 (6 bases). Germline V lookup: CDR1 DFQATT, CDR2 SNEGSKA (reference sequence). The CDR3 length is 14 residues. V gave up 6 bases and J gave up 3 bases, with 15 bases separating them. CDR3 nucleotides: TGCAGTGCAGGGGACGGGAGTCTCTACAATGAGCAGTTCTTC. Protein: CSAGDGSLYNEQFF.

This chain uses TRBV25-1 with TRBJ1-5; possibly TRBD1 for D (6 bases). The CDR3 covers 17 residues. Germline V lookup: CDR1 MGHDK, CDR2 SYGVNS. V lost 2 bases and J lost 2, with 16 bases in between. The CDR3 nucleotides are TGTGCCAGCAGTGAAGGGGGGGGGGCGCGGGGCAATCAGCCCCAGCATTTT. Translating gives CASSEGGGARGNQPQHF. The whole variable domain, filled in from reference TRBV25-1 and TRBJ1-5, reads EADIYQTPRYLVIGTGKKITLECSQTMGHDKMYWYQQDPGMELHLIHYSYGVNSTEKGDLSSESTVSRIRTEHFPLTLESARPSHTSQYLCASSEGGGARGNQPQHFGDGTRLSIL.

The rearrangement links TRBV4-2 to TRBJ2-1; 11 positions match TRBD2. Germline values: CDR1 LGHNA, CDR2 YNFKEQ. This CDR3 is built from 15 residues. Trimming took 4 bases from V and 5 from J; bases not matched to a gene: 4. The CDR3 coding sequence is TGTGCCAGCAGCCCGGGACTAGCGGAAAACAATGAGCAGTTCTTC. Amino acid sequence: CASSPGLAENNEQFF.

This clonotype was picked up many times. CDR3 DNA: TGCAGCGTTGAACGTGAATACAATGAGCAGTTCTTC. Protein sequence: CSVEREYNEQFF. The J gene is TRBJ2-1, the V gene TRBV29-1; D unclear. CDR1 and CDR2 (germline): SQVTM, ANQGSEA. The length of the CDR3 is 12 residues. Deletions cut 2 bases from V and 4 bases from J, with 6 bases between.

This clonotype occurred a few times. The limits of the CDR3 on the DNA are not certain, so only TCRdb's listed CDR3 is given. The chain is built from TRBV27 and TRBJ2-7; TRBD2 is the table's D call, not checked against the DNA. CDR1 and CDR2 (germline): MNHEY, SMNVEV (reference sequence). The CDR3 has 16 amino acids, counting both end residues. The CDR3: CASSWLAGTSVGEQYF.

This clonotype was seen many times. The rearrangement links TRBV12-3 or TRBV12-4 to TRBJ1-1, with D tentatively TRBD1 (5 bases). The CDR3 sequence is 12 residues long. V was clipped by 4 bases and J by 10 bases, with 13 bases between them. The CDR3: CASSSTGRGAFF. The CDR3 nucleotides are TGTGCCAGCAGTTCCACGGGACGGGGAGCTTTCTTT.

V usage is TRBV28 and J usage is TRBJ2-7; D is undetermined. The CDR3 loop spans 11 amino acids. In germline, CDR1 is MDHEN, CDR2 SYDVKM. Trimming pared 10 bases from V and 0 bases from J, leaving 7 bases between. Here the CDR3 DNA reads TGTGCCACACGTAGCTCCTACGAGCAGTACTTC. It codes for CATRSSYEQYF.

The rearrangement joins TRBV7-9 to TRBJ2-7, with 8 bases matching TRBD1. There are 17 residues in the CDR3. V trimming: 0 bases; J trimming: 0 bases; junction bases outside the gene matches: 7. In germline, CDR1 is SEHNR, CDR2 FQNEAQ (reference sequence). The CDR3 protein is CASSLAVRQGLSYEQYF. CDR3 bases: TGTGCCAGCAGCTTAGCGGTGCGACAGGGGCTCTCCTACGAGCAGTACTTC. The entire variable domain, with the rest obtained from reference TRBV7-9 and TRBJ2-7, is as follows: DTGVSQNPRHKITKRGQNVTFRCDPISEHNRLYWYRQTLGQGPEFLTYFQNEAQLEKSRLLSDRFSAERPKGSFSTLEIQRTEQGDSAMYLCASSLAVRQGLSYEQYFGPGTRLTVT.

V usage is TRBV5-1 and J usage is TRBJ1-5; no clear D gene. The V end lost 4 bases, the J end lost 5 bases, and 10 bases lay between the germline ends. The CDR3 spans 13 residues. CDR1 SGHRS and CDR2 YFSETQ come from the germline V gene. CDR3 amino acids: CASSRELDQPQHF. The CDR3 DNA sequence: TGCGCCAGCAGCAGGGAGTTGGATCAGCCCCAGCATTTT. Drawing the rest from reference TRBV5-1 and TRBJ1-5, the complete variable domain is KAGVTQTPRYLIKTRGQQVTLSCSPISGHRSVSWYQQTPGQGLQFLFEYFSETQRNKGNFPGRFSGRQFSNSRSEMNVSTLELGDSALYLCASSRELDQPQHFGDGTRLSIL.

The V call is TRBV12-3 or TRBV12-4, the J call TRBJ1-2; D is unresolved. The CDR3 spans 12 residues. Trimming left V 7 bases short and J 6 bases short, with 12 bases between. The CDR3 DNA follows: TGTGCCAGCACCTTAGTTCGGGATGGCTACACCTTC. Translation: CASTLVRDGYTF.

This clonotype appeared a few times. CDR3 bases: TGCAGCGTCTCCGGGACTAGCGGGAGGTCCTACGAGCAGTACTTC. This codes for CSVSGTSGRSYEQYF. This chain connects TRBV29-1 to TRBJ2-7; 15 positions match TRBD2. The CDR3 covers 15 residues. Germline CDR1 is SQVTM and CDR2 is ANQGSEA. V lost 6 bases, J lost 1 base, and 4 bases stayed unmatched.

This clonotype was counted at least ten times. The chain couples TRBV5-1 to TRBJ2-1; D not certain. V was trimmed by 0 bases and J by 5 bases, leaving 9 bases between them. The CDR3 is 14 residues long. Germline CDR1 SGHRS, CDR2 YFSETQ. The CDR3 here is CASSLASRDNEQFF. CDR3 in DNA: TGCGCCAGCAGCTTGGCGTCTAGAGACAATGAGCAGTTCTTC.

This clonotype came up many times. The V call is TRBV29-1, the J call TRBJ2-5; 9 positions match TRBD2. The CDR3 totals 15 residues. Germline lookup yields CDR1 SQVTM and CDR2 ANQGSEA. The junction had 8 bases not matched to a gene; V was cut back by 1 base and J by 5 bases. CDR3 bases: TGCAGCGTTGAAGGCGGGAGGGCCCCCATGGAGACCCAGTACTTC. It encodes CSVEGGRAPMETQYF.

This clonotype was recorded a few times. V and J are TRBV20-1 and TRBJ2-7, with D perhaps TRBD2 (6 bases). Per germline, CDR1 DFQATT and CDR2 SNEGSKA (reference sequence). CDR3 length equals 16 residues. Trimming removed 0 bases from V and 2 bases from J, with 17 bases in between. The CDR3 region is CSAREHHGSTPYEQYF. In DNA form, the CDR3 reads TGCAGTGCTAGAGAACATCACGGGAGTACCCCCTACGAGCAGTACTTC.

This clonotype was recorded many times. V and J are TRBV9 and TRBJ2-1; unclear D gene. The V end lost 3 bases, the J end lost 10 bases, and 14 bases lay between the germline ends. The CDR3 runs 13 residues. Germline loops: CDR1 SGDLS, CDR2 YYNGEE. The CDR3 bases are TGTGCCAGCAGCGGATCTAGACTCAGGGAGCAGTTCTTC. Translated, it gives CASSGSRLREQFF.

The V gene is TRBV12-3 or TRBV12-4, the J gene TRBJ2-1, with 12 bases that match TRBD2. The V gene end was trimmed by 1 base and the J gene end by 7 bases; junction bases not matched to a gene: 5. CDR3 length: 16 residues. This chain's CDR3 is CASSLGLAGDSNEQFF. In DNA, the CDR3 is TGTGCCAGCAGTTTAGGACTAGCGGGAGATTCTAATGAGCAGTTCTTC.

This clonotype was seen a few times. The rearrangement joins TRBV7-9 to TRBJ1-1; D unresolved. CDR3 length: 11 amino acids. V dropped 1 base and J dropped 8 bases, with 5 bases sitting between them. The germline V gene encodes CDR1 SEHNR and CDR2 FQNEAQ (reference sequence). CDR3 bases: TGTGCCAGCAGCTTAGTAGGGGAAGCTTTCTTT. Protein: CASSLVGEAFF. The full variable domain, in which reference TRBV7-9 and TRBJ1-1 provide the parts outside the CDR3, is DTGVSQNPRHKITKRGQNVTFRCDPISEHNRLYWYRQTLGQGPEFLTYFQNEAQLEKSRLLSDRFSAERPKGSFSTLEIQRTEQGDSAMYLCASSLVGEAFFGQGTRLTVV.

Written as DNA, the CDR3 is TGTGCCAGCAGCCTCGCTAGCGGGGTTAAATCCTACGAGCAGTACTTC. Amino acid sequence: CASSLASGVKSYEQYF. The V gene is TRBV28, the J gene TRBJ2-7, with TRBD2 matching over 9 bases. There are 16 residues in the CDR3. V lost 6 bases, J lost 1 base, and 10 bases stayed unmatched. The germline V gene encodes CDR1 MDHEN and CDR2 SYDVKM.

This clonotype was seen repeatedly, ten times or more. This chain joins TRBV12-3 or TRBV12-4 and TRBJ1-5, with a weak D call TRBD1 (6 bases). The CDR3 sequence is 14 residues long. Trimming took off 5 bases at V and 3 bases at J, with 11 bases between the two ends. CDR3 DNA: TGTGCCAGCAGTGTACAGGGCCCCAATCAGCCCCAGCATTTT. Its translation: CASSVQGPNQPQHF.

This chain links TRBV29-1 with TRBJ1-1; D is uncertain. CDR3 length: 13 amino acids. The germline gives CDR1 SQVTM, CDR2 ANQGSEA. The CDR3 is CSARVSMNTEAFF. CDR3 DNA: TGCTCGGCCCGGGTCAGCATGAACACTGAAGCTTTCTTT.

This clonotype was picked up many times. This chain uses TRBV20-1 with TRBJ1-1; maybe TRBD1 (6 bases). CDR1 DFQATT and CDR2 SNEGSKA come from the germline V gene (reference sequence). Trimming stripped 6 bases from V and 0 bases from J, with 11 bases between. The CDR3 contains 13 residues. CDR3 region: CSARGVMNTEAFF. The CDR3 DNA follows: TGCAGTGCCAGGGGTGTCATGAACACTGAAGCTTTCTTT.

The rearrangement uses TRBV12-3 or TRBV12-4 and TRBJ2-7; D could derive from TRBD1 or TRBD2 (5 bases each). The V end was cut by 5 bases, the J end by 5 bases, with 16 bases between. The CDR3 consists of 14 residues. CDR3 region: CASSGRRGRHEQYF. As DNA, the CDR3 is TGTGCCAGCAGTGGGAGAAGGGGTCGCCACGAGCAGTACTTC.

This clonotype was detected a few times. The chain couples TRBV6-1 to TRBJ2-7; D is ambiguous. This CDR3 region has 13 residues. Trimming stripped 7 bases from V and 2 bases from J, with 12 bases between. The germline gives CDR1 MNHNS, CDR2 SASEGT. The CDR3 loop reads CASINEVTYEQYF. The CDR3, as DNA: TGTGCCAGCATAAACGAGGTTACCTACGAGCAGTACTTC.